This passage covers 9 T cell receptor beta chains from one sample sequenced in a study of blood T cells in healthy people across ages. Then a second PCR, running roughly 7 to 11 cycles, was carried out with a sample-barcoded 5' primer and a J-beta primer mix. TCRdb reprocessed the 5' RACE reads with MiXCR, giving one entry per CDR3 protein. The data show fewer than 750,000 distinct CDR3 sequences, around 48% seen once. The material sequenced was blood. The receptors come from an elderly man in good health.

This clonotype occurred a few times. This sequence joins TRBV20-1 and TRBJ2-7; 15 nucleotides agree with TRBD2. This CDR3 has 13 amino acids. V was clipped by 7 bases and J by 7 bases; unmatched bases: 5. Germline V gives CDR1 DFQATT, CDR2 SNEGSKA (reference sequence). CDR3 sequence reads: CSGGLAGGREQYF. Here the CDR3 DNA reads TGCAGTGGGGGACTAGCGGGAGGACGAGAGCAGTACTTC.

This clonotype was recorded a few times. V is TRBV5-1 and J is TRBJ1-2, with D possibly TRBD1 on 6 matching bases. This CDR3 has 14 residues. Germline V gene sequence: CDR1 SGHRS, CDR2 YFSETQ. Trimming shortened V by 4 bases and J by 4 bases, and 14 bases separated the two germline ends. The CDR3 coding sequence is TGCGCCAGCAGCGTGTACAGGGAGGCCTATGGCTACACCTTC. As protein: CASSVYREAYGYTF.

This clonotype was seen many times. The chain links TRBV12-3 or TRBV12-4 to TRBJ1-2; D is uncertain. The CDR3 covers 12 residues. V lost 2 bases and J 4 bases, leaving 5 bases between the germline ends. CDR3: CASSLRSYGYTF. CDR3 nucleotides: TGTGCCAGCAGTTTAAGGAGCTATGGCTACACCTTC.

This clonotype has only a few counts. V is TRBV12-3 or TRBV12-4 and J is TRBJ2-5; D remains unclear. The CDR3 runs 14 residues. V was shortened by 2 bases and J by 2 bases, with 9 bases between the two germline ends. The CDR3 protein is CASSLSNGQETQYF. In DNA, the CDR3 is TGTGCCAGCAGTTTATCGAACGGACAAGAGACCCAGTACTTC.

A few counts support this clonotype. CDR3 amino acids: CASSLTPWETQYF. CDR3 nucleotide sequence: TGTGCCAGCAGCTTAACCCCCTGGGAGACCCAGTACTTC. The gene calls are TRBV7-2 and TRBJ2-5; no firm D call. In germline, CDR1 is SGHTA, CDR2 FQGNSA. The CDR3 runs to 13 residues. Trimming removed 2 bases at V and 5 bases at J, with 9 bases between.

This clonotype was detected a few times. The rearrangement links TRBV3-1 to TRBJ2-1; TRBD1 or TRBD2 may be the D gene (5 bases each). V was pared by 1 base and J by 15 bases, with 13 bases between. CDR3 length: 12 residues. Germline CDR1 and CDR2: LGHDT and YNNKEL (reference sequence). The CDR3 here is CASSQGDRARFF. CDR3 nucleotides: TGTGCCAGCAGCCAAGGGGACCGGGCGCGGTTCTTC.

This chain's CDR3 is CASRALEAAKNIQYF. The CDR3 coding sequence is TGTGCCAGCAGGGCCCTGGAGGCGGCCAAAAACATTCAGTACTTC. The rearrangement joins TRBV6-6 to TRBJ2-4, with D possibly TRBD2 on 5 matching bases. The CDR3 is made up of 15 amino acids. Germline CDR1 and CDR2: MNHNY and SVGAGI (reference sequence). Trimming shortened V by 6 bases and J by 1 base, and 13 bases separated the two germline ends.

This clonotype was detected ten times or more. The rearrangement links TRBV6-6 to TRBJ2-2, with 8 bases lining up with TRBD2. V lost 10 bases and J lost 6; bases outside the gene matches: 13. Germline V CDR1 and CDR2: MNHNY, SVGAGI (reference sequence). The CDR3 runs 15 residues. The CDR3 protein is CANRGGAAFAGELFF. Here the CDR3 DNA reads TGTGCCAACCGGGGGGGAGCGGCGTTTGCCGGGGAGCTGTTTTTT.

This clonotype has just a few counts. The V call is TRBV7-9, the J call TRBJ2-3; the D gene could be TRBD1 or TRBD2 (5 bases each). The germline gives CDR1 SEHNR, CDR2 FQNEAQ (reference sequence). V gave up 5 bases and J gave up 8 bases, with 32 bases separating them. The CDR3 covers 19 residues. CDR3 in DNA: TGTGCCAGCAGCCCAGGACGAGGGGCCCAAAAGGACTCAAGTGGTACGCAGTATTTT. The encoded protein is CASSPGRGAQKDSSGTQYF.